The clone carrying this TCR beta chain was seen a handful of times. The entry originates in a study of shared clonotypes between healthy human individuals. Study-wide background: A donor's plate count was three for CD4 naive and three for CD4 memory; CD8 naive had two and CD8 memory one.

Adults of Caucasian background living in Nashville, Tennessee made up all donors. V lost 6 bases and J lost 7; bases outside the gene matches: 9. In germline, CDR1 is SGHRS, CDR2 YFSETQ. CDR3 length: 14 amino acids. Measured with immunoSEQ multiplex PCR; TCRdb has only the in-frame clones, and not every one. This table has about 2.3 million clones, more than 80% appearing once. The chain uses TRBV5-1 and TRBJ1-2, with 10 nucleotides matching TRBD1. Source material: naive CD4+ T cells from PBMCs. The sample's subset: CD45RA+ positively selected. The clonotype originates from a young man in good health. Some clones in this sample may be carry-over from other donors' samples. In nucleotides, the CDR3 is TGCGCCAGCACCCACGGGGACAGGGGAATTGGCTACACCTTC. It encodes CASTHGDRGIGYTF.